Listed below are T cell receptor beta chains from one sample, sequenced in a study of T cells in localized non-small cell lung cancer. The repertoire was sequenced with immunoSEQ multiplex PCR; TCRdb's copy has only in-frame clones and lacks some. This table has around 7,200 clones, about 94% appearing once. The input for sequencing was peripheral blood, taken before any cancer treatment. The receptor source for this set is a woman aged 35-70 years with stage I lung adenocarcinoma. The CDR3 runs from the conserved cysteine through the conserved F or W. The D gene is left open where the match is weak. Size is omitted from some rows. Given values are once, few, many or a class for expanded clones.

.,TRBJ1-3,16,.,TRBV5-6,TGTGCCAGCAGCAACACAGGGTGGAAGGGTGGAAACACCATATATTTT,CASSNTGWKGGNTIYF
.,TRBJ1-1,14,.,TRBV14,TGTGCCAGCAGCCAGTACCCCGGGACCACTGAAGCTTTCTTT,CASSQYPGTTEAFF
TRBD1,TRBJ2-4,15,.,TRBV15,TGTGCCACCAGCAGAGATGGGGGACAGAAAAACATTCAGTACTTC,CATSRDGGQKNIQYF
.,TRBJ1-1,17,.,TRBV6-4,TGTGCCAGCAGTGAATACGCTCTAGGCCTAATGAACACTGAAGCTTTCTTT,CASSEYALGLMNTEAFF
.,TRBJ1-1,16,.,TRBV7-9,TGTGCCAGCAGCCCTGCCCGCTATTCCCTGAACACTGAAGCTTTCTTT,CASSPARYSLNTEAFF
.,TRBJ1-2,14,.,TRBV6-5,TGTGCCAGCAGTTATCCGACCCAGACGGAAGGCTACACCTTC,CASSYPTQTEGYTF
.,TRBJ2-3,13,.,TRBV5-1,TGCGCCAGCACACTAGGATCGGCAGATACGCAGTATTTT,CASTLGSADTQYF
.,TRBJ2-1,15,once,TRBV6-4,TGCGCCAGCAGTGACGCCGGGGCATCCATGGATGAGCAGTTCTTC,CASSDAGASMDEQFF
.,TRBJ1-2,18,.,TRBV19,TGTGCCAGTAGTATTTCTTCCTACGGTTGGGTAGCTAACTATGGCTACACCTTC,CASSISSYGWVANYGYTF
.,TRBJ2-1,15,.,TRBV19,TGTGCCACTACGACGGGGACCAATGCCGTAGAGGAGCAGTTCTTC,CATTTGTNAVEEQFF
.,TRBJ1-2,16,.,TRBV5-1,TGCGCCAGCAGCTTGGTACAGGTCGGGGATCCCTATGGCTACACCTTC,CASSLVQVGDPYGYTF
TRBD1,TRBJ1-4,15,.,TRBV5-1,TGCGCCAGCAGAGGACAGGGTGCCTCTAATGAAAAACTGTTTTTT,CASRGQGASNEKLFF
TRBD1,TRBJ1-3,15,.,TRBV7-9,TGTGCCAGCAGCTTAGACGGGACAGTTTTCAACACCATATATTTT,CASSLDGTVFNTIYF
.,TRBJ2-7,11,once,TRBV29-1,TGCAGCGTCTCGAAAGACTACGAGCAGTACTTC,CSVSKDYEQYF
.,TRBJ2-6,14,.,TRBV2,TGTGCCAGCAAAACGGGCTCTGGGGCCAACGTCCTGACTTTC,CASKTGSGANVLTF
.,TRBJ2-3,14,.,TRBV30,TGTGCCTGGACAGCCGGGGGGCCTACGGATACGCAGTATTTT,CAWTAGGPTDTQYF
.,TRBJ2-7,16,.,TRBV7-8,TGTGCCAGCAGCTTAGCGTCGGGGGTCGGGGCCTACGAGCAGTACTTC,CASSLASGVGAYEQYF
.,TRBJ1-4,14,.,TRBV6-6,TGTGCCAGCAGTCTTCAGGACGGCAATGAAAAACTGTTTTTT,CASSLQDGNEKLFF
TRBD2,TRBJ2-3,16,.,TRBV9,TGTGCCAGCAGCTTCTCGGGCGGGGGTTACACAGATACGCAGTATTTT,CASSFSGGGYTDTQYF
TRBD2,TRBJ2-3,16,.,TRBV4-1,TGCGCCAGCAGCCAAGAAGAGGCGGGGGGAACAGATACGCAGTATTTT,CASSQEEAGGTDTQYF
.,TRBJ2-7,14,.,TRBV18,TGTGCCAGCTCACCGGAGAGGACAGTCCACGAGCAGTACTTC,CASSPERTVHEQYF
.,TRBJ2-3,15,.,TRBV5-1,TGCGCCAGCAGAACCCAGGGGGGGGGCACAGATACGCAGTATTTT,CASRTQGGGTDTQYF
.,TRBJ2-5,11,.,TRBV20-1,TGCAGTGTTCAGGGGAAAGAGACCCAGTACTTC,CSVQGKETQYF
.,TRBJ1-1,15,.,TRBV7-9,TGTGCCAGCAGACCCCCCCCGGGACAGAACACTGAAGCTTTCTTT,CASRPPPGQNTEAFF
.,TRBJ2-7,14,few,TRBV27,TGTGCCAGCAGTTCTATAAAGGGTAACTACGAGCAGTACTTC,CASSSIKGNYEQYF
.,TRBJ2-5,14,.,TRBV19,TGTGCCAGTAGCCGGGACCGGGCAGGAGAGACCCAGTACTTC,CASSRDRAGETQYF
.,TRBJ2-2,14,.,TRBV27,TGTGCCAGCAGTGGCAGGCCTAACACCGGGGAGCTGTTTTTT,CASSGRPNTGELFF
TRBD1,TRBJ1-1,13,.,TRBV11-1,TGTGCCAGCAGCTTTACAGGGGACGGAAAAGCTTTCTTT,CASSFTGDGKAFF
.,TRBJ2-1,13,.,TRBV5-1,TGCGCCAGCAGCTCGGGACAAACCAATGAGCAGTTCTTC,CASSSGQTNEQFF
.,TRBJ2-2,16,.,TRBV5-1,TGCGCCAGCAGCTTGACACAGGGTTCGGTCACCGGGGAGCTGTTTTTT,CASSLTQGSVTGELFF
.,TRBJ1-1,13,once,TRBV9,TGTGCCAGCAGCGTAGGCCCCGGAGAGAAAGCTTTCTTT,CASSVGPGEKAFF
.,TRBJ2-2,15,.,TRBV7-9,TGTGCCAGCAGTCGATGGTCGCGAGGGACCGGGGAGCTGTTTTTT,CASSRWSRGTGELFF
TRBD2,TRBJ2-1,17,.,TRBV7-2,TGTGCCAGCAGCTTAGTGGCATCCCAGCGGGGAAACAATGAGCAGTTCTTC,CASSLVASQRGNNEQFF
TRBD1,TRBJ1-3,16,.,TRBV18,TGTGCCAGCTCACCAAGTCGACAGGGGGATGCAAACACCATATATTTT,CASSPSRQGDANTIYF
.,TRBJ2-5,16,few,TRBV7-8,TGTGCCAGCAGCTTTGACCCCGGGCCCGAATTGGAGACCCAGTACTTC,CASSFDPGPELETQYF
.,TRBJ1-4,13,.,TRBV11-2,TGTGCCAGCAGCTTCGCCCCTGGTGAAAAACTGTTTTTT,CASSFAPGEKLFF
.,TRBJ2-7,15,.,TRBV5-1,TGCGCCAGCAGCTTGGTGGAAGGGACTGGGCGGGAGCAGTACTTC,CASSLVEGTGREQYF
.,TRBJ1-1,14,.,TRBV6-6,TGTGCCAGCAGTTCAAGACAGAAGAACACTGAAGCTTTCTTT,CASSSRQKNTEAFF
TRBD1,TRBJ2-7,15,.,TRBV6-1,TGTGCCAGCAGTGTCGAGATGACAGGGGGCTACGAGCAGTACTTC,CASSVEMTGGYEQYF
TRBD2,TRBJ2-2,16,.,TRBV9,TGTGCCAGCAGCTCGACCGGGACTAGCTCCCCTGGGGAGCTGTTTTTT,CASSSTGTSSPGELFF
.,TRBJ1-2,13,.,TRBV19,TGTGCCAGTGGTACAGGGCGACACTATGGCTACACCTTC,CASGTGRHYGYTF
.,TRBJ2-1,17,.,TRBV11-2,TGTGCCAGCAGCTTAGAGCCGGGGGCCAGCTCCTACAATGAGCAGTTCTTC,CASSLEPGASSYNEQFF
TRBD2,TRBJ2-3,16,.,TRBV15,TGTGCCACCAGCAGAAATAGCGGGATACTCAGAGATACGCAGTATTTT,CATSRNSGILRDTQYF
TRBD2,TRBJ2-1,20,.,TRBV4-1,TGCGCCAGCAGCCTGGAGAACCCTTTTATGACTAGCGGGATGGCGGATGAGCAGTTCTTC,CASSLENPFMTSGMADEQFF